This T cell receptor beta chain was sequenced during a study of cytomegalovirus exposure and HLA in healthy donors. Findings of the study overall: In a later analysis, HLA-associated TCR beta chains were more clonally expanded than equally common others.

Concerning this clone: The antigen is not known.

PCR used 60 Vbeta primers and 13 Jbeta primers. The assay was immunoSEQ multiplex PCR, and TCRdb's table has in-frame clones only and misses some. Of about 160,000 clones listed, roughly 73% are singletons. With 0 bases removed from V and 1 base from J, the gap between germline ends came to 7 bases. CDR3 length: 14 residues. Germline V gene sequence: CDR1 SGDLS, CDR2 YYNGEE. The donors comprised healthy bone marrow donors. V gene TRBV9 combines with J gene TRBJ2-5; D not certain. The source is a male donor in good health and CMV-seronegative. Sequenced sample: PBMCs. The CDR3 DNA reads TGTGCCAGCAGCGTAGGAAACTTCCAAGAGACCCAGTACTTC. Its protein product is CASSVGNFQETQYF.